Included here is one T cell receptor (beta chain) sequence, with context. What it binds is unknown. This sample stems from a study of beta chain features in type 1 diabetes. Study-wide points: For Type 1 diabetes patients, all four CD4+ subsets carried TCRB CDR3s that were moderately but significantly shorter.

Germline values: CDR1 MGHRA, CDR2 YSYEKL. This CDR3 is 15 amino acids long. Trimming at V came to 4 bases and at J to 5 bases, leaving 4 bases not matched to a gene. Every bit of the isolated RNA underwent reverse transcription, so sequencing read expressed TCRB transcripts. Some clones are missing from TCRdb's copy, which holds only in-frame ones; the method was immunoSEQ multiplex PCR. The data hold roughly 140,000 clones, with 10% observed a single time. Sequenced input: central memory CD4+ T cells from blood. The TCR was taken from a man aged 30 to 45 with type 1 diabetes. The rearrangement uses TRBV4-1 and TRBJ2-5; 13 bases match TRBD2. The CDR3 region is CASSLGTSGTETQYF. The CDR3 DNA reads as TGCGCCAGCAGCCTCGGGACTAGCGGGACGGAGACCCAGTACTTC.